This is a list of T cell receptor beta chains from one sample in a study of shared clonotypes between healthy human individuals. The data were produced by immunoSEQ multiplex PCR, yet TCRdb's version contains in-frame clones alone and is incomplete. The sample lists under 850,000 clones; roughly 92% were seen once. Sequencing used naive CD8+ T cells sorted from blood. The receptors were gathered from a man aged 25-40 years in good health. Both conserved end residues are part of each CDR3. D genes are given only for firm matches. Clone sizes are given selectively: once, few, many, or a class where the clone is expanded.

>TRBV7-6|TRBJ2-7|TRBD2|14|NA
CASSFEVAGGEQYF
TGTGCCAGCAGCTTCGAAGTAGCGGGAGGTGAGCAGTACTTC
>TRBV7-9|TRBJ2-1|TRBD1|15|NA
CASSQTRQGYNEQFF
TGTGCCAGCAGCCAGACACGACAGGGATACAATGAGCAGTTCTTC
>TRBV4-1|TRBJ1-3|NA|18|NA
CASSQEPPMGGVGNTIYF
TGCGCCAGCAGCCAAGAGCCCCCGATGGGAGGGGTTGGGAACACCATATATTTT
>TRBV27|TRBJ1-4|NA|14|NA
CASSYFATNEKLFF
TGTGCCAGCAGTTATTTTGCAACTAATGAAAAACTGTTTTTT
>TRBV6-6|TRBJ2-1|TRBD2|15|NA
CASSYLAGDPNEQFF
TGTGCCAGCAGTTACCTGGCGGGAGACCCCAATGAGCAGTTCTTC
>TRBV7-9|TRBJ2-7|NA|13|once
CASSPQPHYEQYF
TGTGCCAGCAGCCCACAACCCCACTACGAGCAGTACTTC
>TRBV28|TRBJ1-5|NA|13|NA
CASSLAVVQPQHF
TGTGCCAGCAGTTTAGCCGTGGTTCAGCCCCAGCATTTT
>TRBV10-3|TRBJ2-7|NA|12|NA
CAISESNNEQYF
TGTGCCATCAGTGAGTCGAATAACGAGCAGTACTTC
>TRBV5-6|TRBJ2-7|NA|15|NA
CASSQEGRDIREQYF
TGTGCCAGCAGCCAAGAAGGCCGGGACATTAGAGAGCAGTACTTC
>TRBV9|TRBJ2-1|TRBD2|17|NA
CASSVSGRGSSYNEQFF
TGTGCCAGCAGCGTATCTGGGCGGGGGAGCTCCTACAATGAGCAGTTCTTC
>TRBV15|TRBJ1-1|NA|14|NA
CATSRVFMNTEAFF
TGTGCCACCAGCAGGGTATTTATGAACACTGAAGCTTTCTTT
>TRBV11-2|TRBJ2-7|NA|17|NA
CASSSNVPSSGSYEQYF
TGTGCCAGCAGCTCTAATGTCCCCAGCTCGGGCTCCTACGAGCAGTACTTC
>TRBV28|TRBJ1-4|NA|13|NA
CASRAGLREKLFF
TGTGCCAGCAGGGCAGGGTTAAGGGAAAAACTGTTTTTT
>TRBV4-1|TRBJ2-2|NA|12|NA
CASSRNTGELFF
TGCGCCAGCAGCCGGAACACCGGGGAGCTGTTTTTT
>TRBV9|TRBJ2-3|TRBD1|16|NA
CASSVTGTGGADTQYF
TGTGCCAGCAGCGTTACCGGGACAGGTGGCGCAGATACGCAGTATTTT
>TRBV2|TRBJ1-1|NA|16|NA
CASSEIGCGRDTEAFF
TGTGCCAGCAGTGAAATCGGATGCGGGAGGGACACTGAAGCTTTCTTT
>TRBV5-1|TRBJ2-5|NA|14|NA
CASNPGPEGETQYF
TGCGCCAGCAACCCTGGACCCGAAGGAGAGACCCAGTACTTC
>TRBV29-1|TRBJ2-1|NA|15|NA
CSVESTESSYNEQFF
TGCAGCGTTGAATCCACAGAGAGCTCCTACAATGAGCAGTTCTTC
>TRBV7-9|TRBJ2-7|NA|14|NA
CASTNVARGYEQYF
TGTGCCAGCACAAATGTGGCTAGGGGATACGAGCAGTACTTC
>TRBV29-1|TRBJ2-7|NA|14|NA
CSVRTQDRQDEQYF
TGCAGCGTTAGGACCCAAGACCGACAGGACGAGCAGTACTTC
>TRBV19|TRBJ1-1|NA|13|NA
CASRLTGNTEAFF
TGTGCCAGTAGGCTTACAGGGAACACTGAAGCTTTCTTT